This is a list of T cell receptor beta chains from one sample in a study of cytomegalovirus exposure and HLA in healthy donors. This table comes from immunoSEQ multiplex PCR, and its TCRdb copy is limited to in-frame clones, with some not included. The table has 150,000 or so clones, over 65% seen once; the top ten hold around 2.3%. Sequenced input: PBMCs. Source of these receptors: a man younger than 45 in good health and CMV-seronegative. Each CDR3 is given with its conserved first and last residue. D genes are given only for firm matches. Not every row has a clone size; where given, it reads once, few, many or a size class.

clone size	J gene	V gene	D gene	CDR3 DNA	CDR3 protein
NA	TRBJ1-3	TRBV13	NA	TGTGCCTCAAGCGGGGGGCATTCTGGAAACACCATATATTTT	CASSGGHSGNTIYF
NA	TRBJ2-2	TRBV7-2	TRBD2	TGTGCCAGCAGAACAAGCCCGACTACGGGGGGGTCGGGGGAGCTGTTTTTT	CASRTSPTTGGSGELFF
NA	TRBJ2-3	TRBV19	NA	TGTGCCAGTAAGACAGGAGGCTCTAGCACAGATACGCAGTATTTT	CASKTGGSSTDTQYF
NA	TRBJ1-5	TRBV7-2	NA	TGTGCCAGCAGCTTAGTGGCAGGACAATATCAGCCCCAGCATTTT	CASSLVAGQYQPQHF
NA	TRBJ1-1	TRBV5-4	NA	TGTGCCATCATGGGGGGGATTGGGAACACTGAAGCTTTCTTT	CAIMGGIGNTEAFF
few	TRBJ2-3	TRBV30	NA	TGTGCCTGGAGTGATCTATCGGACTCCACAGATACGCAGTATTTT	CAWSDLSDSTDTQYF
NA	TRBJ2-2	TRBV7-9	NA	TGTGCCAGCAGCTTAGTTCTCAGAGAGGCCACCGGGGAGCTGTTTTTT	CASSLVLREATGELFF
few	TRBJ1-1	TRBV6-1	NA	TGTGCCAGCAGTGCCATTCCCAACACTGAAGCTTTCTTT	CASSAIPNTEAFF
NA	TRBJ1-1	TRBV11-2	NA	TGTGCCAGCAGCTTAGAACTGTTGAACACTGAAGCTTTCTTT	CASSLELLNTEAFF
NA	TRBJ2-1	TRBV11-3	TRBD2	TGTGCCAGCAGCTTTAGCGGGGGGGCCTACAATGAGCAGTTCTTC	CASSFSGGAYNEQFF
NA	TRBJ1-1	TRBV5-4	TRBD1	TGTGCCAGCAGCCCCGGACAGGGCGTGAACACTGAAGCTTTCTTT	CASSPGQGVNTEAFF
NA	TRBJ2-7	TRBV5-1	TRBD1	TGCGCCAGCAGACAGGGGAACTACGAGCAGTACTTC	CASRQGNYEQYF
NA	TRBJ2-3	TRBV28	NA	TGTGCCAGCAGTTTGGGGGGGCGCACAGATACGCAGTATTTT	CASSLGGRTDTQYF
NA	TRBJ2-7	TRBV11-1	TRBD1	TGTGCCAGCAGCCTCGACAGGGACTACGAGCAGTACTTC	CASSLDRDYEQYF
NA	TRBJ2-7	TRBV5-6	TRBD2	TGTGCCAGCAGCTTGGCGCTAGCGGGGGGTTACGAGCAGTACTTC	CASSLALAGGYEQYF
NA	TRBJ2-1	TRBV19	NA	TGTGCCAGTAGTATAGATCGGCGGCTGTTCTTC	CASSIDRRLFF
NA	TRBJ2-7	TRBV6-1	TRBD1	TGTGCCAGCACCCAATCGGACAGGGGGCCCTACGAGCAGTACTTC	CASTQSDRGPYEQYF
once	TRBJ2-2	TRBV6-1	TRBD2	TGTGCCAGCAGTGAATCGGCGGGGGGTGACGGGGAGCTGTTTTTT	CASSESAGGDGELFF
NA	TRBJ2-2	TRBV4-2	NA	TGTGCCAGCAGCCAAGATCGGAACACCGGGGAGCTGTTTTTT	CASSQDRNTGELFF
NA	TRBJ1-5	TRBV6-5	NA	TGTGCCAGCAGTTACGACAGAGGAAGCAATCAGCCCCAGCATTTT	CASSYDRGSNQPQHF
NA	TRBJ1-5	TRBV23-1	NA	TGCGCCAGCAGTCCCCTCGACGTGCGGGTTAGCAATCAGCCCCAGCATTTT	CASSPLDVRVSNQPQHF
NA	TRBJ1-5	TRBV28	TRBD1	TGTGCCAGCGAGACAGGGGGCACCAGCAATCAGCCCCAGCATTTT	CASETGGTSNQPQHF
NA	TRBJ2-1	TRBV7-2	TRBD1	TGTGCCAGCAGTCTGAGACAGGGCAATGAGCAGTTCTTC	CASSLRQGNEQFF
NA	TRBJ2-5	TRBV7-9	TRBD1	TGTGCCAGCAGCTTTGGAGGACAGGGTGAGACCCAGTACTTC	CASSFGGQGETQYF
NA	TRBJ2-7	TRBV19	NA	TGTGCCAGTAGTATATTCCGGGGGACTTCCTACGAGCAGTACTTC	CASSIFRGTSYEQYF
NA	TRBJ2-3	TRBV4-2	TRBD2	TGTGCCAGCAGCCAGGGGACTAGCGGGGGGGGAGATACGCAGTATTTT	CASSQGTSGGGDTQYF